The 22 T cell receptor beta chains below all came from one sample that was sequenced in a study of brain T cells in children with intractable seizures. Data came from immunoSEQ multiplex PCR; TCRdb stores just in-frame clones and leaves some out. The sample holds 300,000 to 400,000 clones, 93% seen once. Time point specified: blood from clinic visit 5 months post-surgery; TSC patient then seizure free. Sequences were derived from peripheral blood, sampled about 5 months after surgery. These receptors were obtained from a boy under three years old with tuberous sclerosis and intractable seizures.

Comments on this clone: Other nucleotide sequences in the sample specify the same CDR3. The chain joins TRBV9 to TRBJ2-7; the match to TRBD2 covers 7 bases. Germline assignment: CDR1 SGDLS and CDR2 YYNGEE. V lost 0 bases to trimming and J lost 0 bases; unmatched junction nucleotides: 0. The CDR3 runs to 14 residues. The DNA for the CDR3 is TGTGCCAGCAGCGTAGGCGGGAGCTCCTACGAGCAGTACTTC. Its protein is CASSVGGSSYEQYF.

The genes are TRBV9 and TRBJ2-7; 9 bases map to TRBD2. V was clipped by 4 bases and J by 7 bases; unmatched bases: 24. Germline values: CDR1 SGDLS, CDR2 YYNGEE. The CDR3 covers 19 residues. CDR3 bases: TGTGCCAGCAGCCAAAGGTCCCGCAGTAGCGGGAGAGCAGGAGGGGAGCAGTACTTC. This sequence encodes CASSQRSRSSGRAGGEQYF.

The chain uses TRBV29-1 and TRBJ2-2; D gene ambiguous. The germline CDR1 and CDR2 sequences are SQVTM and ANQGSEA. V shed 3 bases and J shed 2 bases, with 7 bases lying between them. The CDR3 sequence is 13 residues long. CDR3 in amino acids: CSVETTNTGELFF. CDR3 nucleotides: TGCAGCGTTGAGACCACTAACACCGGGGAGCTGTTTTTT.

The rearrangement joins TRBV3-1 (or the pseudogene TRBV3-2) to TRBJ2-7; D is undetermined. The CDR3 runs to 16 residues. Germline CDR1 reads LGHDT; CDR2 reads YNNKEL (reference sequence). V was shortened by 2 bases and J by 6 bases, with 20 bases between the two germline ends. The CDR3 spells CASSQRYRPSPGEQYF. The DNA of the CDR3 is TGTGCCAGCAGCCAACGGTATCGACCTAGTCCTGGCGAGCAGTACTTC.

V gene TRBV27 combines with J gene TRBJ1-2, with D possibly being TRBD1 (5 bases). V was cut by 0 bases and J by 4 bases, with 12 bases left in between. The CDR3 is made up of 15 amino acids. Germline V gene lookup returns CDR1 MNHEY and CDR2 SMNVEV (reference sequence). The CDR3: CASSLSFQGRYGYTF. The DNA for the CDR3 is TGTGCCAGCAGTTTATCGTTCCAGGGACGCTATGGCTACACCTTC.

This sequence joins TRBV19 and TRBJ1-2; a possible D gene is TRBD1 (5 bases). Germline CDR1 and CDR2: LNHDA and SQIVND (reference sequence). The V and J ends lost 10 bases and 5 bases respectively, with 23 bases between them. This CDR3 is 15 amino acids long. The CDR3 sequence: CATSIRGEPYYGYTF. CDR3 sequence (DNA): TGTGCCACCTCCATAAGGGGAGAACCCTATTATGGCTACACCTTC.

This clone was counted once. The chain links TRBV6-5 to TRBJ2-1, with TRBD2 as a possible D gene (5 bases). This CDR3 contains 14 residues. V was pared by 6 bases and J by 9 bases, with 18 bases between. Germline assignment: CDR1 MNHEY and CDR2 SVGAGI. The CDR3: CASSLLSFRGEQFF. The CDR3 region has the DNA TGTGCCAGCAGCCTGTTATCCTTTCGGGGTGAGCAGTTCTTC.

This clone came up once. This sequence joins TRBV6-5 and TRBJ1-6; tentative D call: TRBD1 (5 bases). Germline CDR1 and CDR2: MNHEY and SVGAGI. The CDR3 loop spans 15 amino acids. Trimming removed 0 bases from V and 10 bases from J, with 13 bases in between. The CDR3 protein is CASSYSGVLGSPLHF. Here the CDR3 DNA reads TGTGCCAGCAGTTACTCGGGGGTCCTGGGGTCACCCCTCCACTTT.

V is TRBV29-1 and J is TRBJ1-2, with 7 bases aligning to TRBD1. Germline values: CDR1 SQVTM, CDR2 ANQGSEA. The length of the CDR3 is 13 residues. V gave up 7 bases and J gave up 3 bases; unmatched junction bases: 8. Here the CDR3 reads CSAEVQGYYGYTF. The CDR3 coding sequence is TGCAGCGCCGAGGTACAGGGGTACTATGGCTACACCTTC.

V and J are TRBV24-1 and TRBJ2-7, with unresolved D. The V end lost 3 bases, the J end lost 4 bases, and 15 bases lay between the germline ends. This CDR3 spans 15 amino acids. Germline-derived CDR1 and CDR2 are KGHDR and SFDVKD. The CDR3 nucleotides read TGTGCCACCAGTGATGCCTTAGGTTCAGTTTACGAGCAGTACTTC. This encodes CATSDALGSVYEQYF.

This rearrangement joins TRBV10-3 to TRBJ2-7, with D hard to call. The CDR3 loop spans 14 amino acids. The V end lost 2 bases, the J end lost 0 bases, and 8 bases lay between the germline ends. Germline CDR1 and CDR2: ENHRY and SYGVKD. The CDR3 DNA reads TGTGCCATCAGTGAGGGTAGGAGCTCCTACGAGCAGTACTTC. Its protein product is CAISEGRSSYEQYF.

The chain recombines TRBV25-1 with TRBJ2-7; D is possibly TRBD1 (5 bases). V was cut by 7 bases and J by 3 bases, with 16 bases left in between. The V gene's germline CDR1 is MGHDK and CDR2 SYGVNS. CDR3 length equals 14 residues. CDR3 sequence (DNA): TGTGCCAGCATAGATACAGACAGAGGCTACGAGCAGTACTTC. This codes for CASIDTDRGYEQYF.

The chain carries TRBV5-4 and TRBJ1-1, with D uncertain. The length of the CDR3 is 11 residues. CDR1 and CDR2 (germline): SGHNT, YYREEE (reference sequence). V lost 6 bases and J 7 bases, leaving 10 bases between the germline ends. As DNA, the CDR3 is TGTGCCAGCATCAACTATAATGAAGCTTTCTTT. This encodes CASINYNEAFF.

V gene TRBV30 combines with J gene TRBJ1-2; TRBD1 matches at 8 bases. The CDR3 sequence is 16 residues long. CDR1 is GTSNPN and CDR2 is SVGIG in the germline V gene (reference sequence). The V segment lost 3 bases and the J segment 3 bases; nucleotides outside the gene matches: 12. CDR3 nucleotides: TGTGCCTGGAGGGCTCCCGACAGGGGCCCCCACTATGGCTACACCTTC. Its translation: CAWRAPDRGPHYGYTF.

The genes are TRBV6-5 and TRBJ1-6; TRBD1 might be the D (5 bases). Germline V lookup: CDR1 MNHEY, CDR2 SVGAGI. The CDR3 consists of 12 residues. V was cut by 6 bases and J by 12 bases, with 12 bases left in between. The CDR3: CASRGGGVPLHF. The CDR3 DNA follows: TGTGCCAGCAGGGGCGGGGGGGTACCCCTCCACTTT.

This chain uses TRBV30 with TRBJ2-2; the D is unclear. The germline V and J ends were trimmed by 2 bases and 6 bases, with 7 bases remaining between them. Looked up from germline, CDR1 is GTSNPN and CDR2 is SVGIG (reference sequence). This CDR3 is built from 12 residues. DNA of the CDR3: TGTGCCTGGAGTAGGGCTGCCGGGGAGCTGTTTTTT. Translating gives CAWSRAAGELFF.

This chain connects TRBV11-2 to TRBJ1-1; D might be TRBD1 (6 bases). The CDR3 has 15 residues. The germline V and J ends were trimmed by 1 base and 6 bases, with 15 bases remaining between them. Germline CDR1 and CDR2: SGHAT and FQNNGV. CDR3 in DNA: TGTGCCAGCAGCTTAGTCCGGGGGGCGAGTTCTGAAGCTTTCTTT. This translates into CASSLVRGASSEAFF.

CDR3: CASSPKRGTVPGNTIYF. The CDR3 DNA sequence: TGTGCCAGCAGCCCGAAGAGGGGGACAGTCCCTGGAAACACCATATATTTT. The gene calls are TRBV9 and TRBJ1-3; 7 bases line up with TRBD1. The CDR3 is 17 residues long. Per germline, CDR1 SGDLS and CDR2 YYNGEE. V lost 4 bases to trimming and J lost 2 bases; unmatched junction nucleotides: 12.

The chain joins TRBV6-1 to TRBJ2-7; D remains unclear. The CDR3 is 15 amino acids. Per the germline V gene, CDR1 is MNHNS and CDR2 is SASEGT. Trimming removed 2 bases at V and 0 bases at J, with 11 bases between. The CDR3 sequence: CASSENFPSSYEQYF. The CDR3 bases are TGTGCCAGCAGTGAAAATTTTCCAAGCTCCTACGAGCAGTACTTC.

The chain links TRBV3-1 (or the pseudogene TRBV3-2) to TRBJ2-4; D is perhaps TRBD1 (5 bases). The CDR3 covers 14 residues. Germline CDR1 is LGHDT and CDR2 is YNNKEL (reference sequence). Trimming took off 4 bases at V and 4 bases at J, with 11 bases between the two ends. The CDR3 DNA reads TGTGCCAGCAGCCCCGATCGACAGAAAAACATTCAGTACTTC. Amino acids: CASSPDRQKNIQYF.

J is TRBJ2-2 and V is TRBV12-3 or TRBV12-4; maybe TRBD1 (5 bases). V gave up 2 bases and J gave up 8 bases, with 9 bases separating them. CDR3 length: 13 amino acids. CDR3 loop: CASSLPRAGELFF. In nucleotides, the CDR3 is TGTGCCAGCAGTTTACCCAGGGCTGGGGAGCTGTTTTTT.

The gene calls are TRBV9 and TRBJ1-3; D gene ambiguous. The CDR3 length is 16 residues. Looked up from germline, CDR1 is SGDLS and CDR2 is YYNGEE. V shed 2 bases and J shed 0 bases, with 12 bases lying between them. Here the CDR3 reads CASSVTDGLSGNTIYF. CDR3 DNA sequence: TGTGCCAGCAGCGTTACAGACGGCCTCTCTGGAAACACCATATATTTT.